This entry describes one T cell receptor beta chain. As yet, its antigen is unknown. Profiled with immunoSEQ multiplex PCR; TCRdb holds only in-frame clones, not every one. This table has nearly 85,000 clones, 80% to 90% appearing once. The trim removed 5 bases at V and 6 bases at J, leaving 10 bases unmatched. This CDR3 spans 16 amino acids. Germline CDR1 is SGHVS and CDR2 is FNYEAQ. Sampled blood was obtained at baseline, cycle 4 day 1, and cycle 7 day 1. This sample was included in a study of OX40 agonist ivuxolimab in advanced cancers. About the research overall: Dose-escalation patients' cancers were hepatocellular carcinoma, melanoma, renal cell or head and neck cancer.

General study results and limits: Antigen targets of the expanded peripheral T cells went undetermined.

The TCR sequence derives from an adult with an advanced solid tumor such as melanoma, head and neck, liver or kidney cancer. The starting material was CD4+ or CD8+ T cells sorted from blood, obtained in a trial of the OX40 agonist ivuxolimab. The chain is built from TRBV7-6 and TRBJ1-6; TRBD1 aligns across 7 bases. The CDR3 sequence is CASSPWTGSSNSPLHF. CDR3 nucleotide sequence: TGTGCCAGCAGCCCGTGGACAGGCTCTTCTAATTCACCCCTCCACTTT.